This T cell receptor beta chain was sequenced during a study of immune heterogeneity within non-small cell lung tumors. Study overall: Tumor histology was classified as squamous cell carcinoma in several cases, non-squamous carcinoma in around nine and not otherwise specified in 1.

Per sample, 600 ng of bulk tumor genomic DNA was the template used. In surgery, several biopsies were collected from each primary tumor at widely spaced sites. Curative operations were performed on patients who had untreated, newly diagnosed non-small cell lung cancer. Study results and limitations: A moderate but significant correlation was observed between local T-cell clonality and local tumor mutational burden (R about 0.35).

V was clipped by 9 bases and J by 7 bases; unmatched bases: 9. In germline, CDR1 is ENHRY, CDR2 SYGVKD. The CDR3 loop spans 14 amino acids. Multiplex PCR relied on 32 V and 13 J primers to amplify TCR beta CDR3. MiXCR, applied by TCRdb to the multiplex PCR reads, yields one record per CDR3 protein. The table includes 2,500 to 3,500 distinct CDR3 sequences, 20% to 30% detected once. This clonotype was counted between two and nine times. Its target is not known. The chain carries TRBV10-3 and TRBJ2-1; 10 bases align to TRBD2. This TCR was recovered from a female donor with non-small cell lung cancer. Input material: lung tumor tissue. The CDR3 is CAINRAGGRNEQFF. The CDR3 DNA follows: TGTGCCATTAATCGAGCGGGAGGGAGAAATGAGCAGTTCTTC.